This T cell receptor (beta chain) was recorded in a study of T cell responses to AZD1222 COVID-19 vaccine. Regarding the study as a whole: Along spike, vaccine-associated CD4 TCRs were found throughout, with dominance at 160-218 and 743-854. Baseline seropositivity characterized only a handful of AZD1222 recipients.

The CDR3 sequence is 14 residues long. Looked up from germline, CDR1 is MDHEN and CDR2 is SYDVKM. V dropped 4 bases and J dropped 6 bases, with 13 bases sitting between them. As concerns this clone: The antigen is not known.

The repertoire was sequenced with immunoSEQ multiplex PCR; TCRdb's copy has only in-frame clones and lacks some. The table has roughly 130,000 clones, 87% seen once. The material was peripheral blood, obtained on day 0 of AZD1222 vaccination. The receptor was derived from an adult in good health. The rearrangement joins TRBV28 to TRBJ2-1, with D perhaps TRBD1 (5 bases). This CDR3 is CASSSLTGFNEQFF. The CDR3 DNA is TGTGCCAGCAGTTCGCTTACAGGCTTCAATGAGCAGTTCTTC.